The clone carrying this T cell receptor (beta chain) came up many times. Antigen unknown. Cells stained for CD3, CD4, CD8, CD45RA and CD27 were sorted into four subsets. Both TRBC1 and TRBC2 were covered by a beta constant-region primer of two equimolar oligonucleotides. Nested alpha and beta constant-region primers with the SP2 primer drove four PCR rounds on ligated cDNA. An oligonucleotide with the SP2 primer and a 12-nucleotide UMI was ligated to the cDNA 3' end. Each CDR3 protein is one row after TCRdb ran MiXCR on the UMI-ligation and nested PCR reads. The sample shows 150,000 or so distinct CDR3 sequences, 22% of them seen only once. This record belongs to a study of naive and memory T cell subsets. Study-level results: A few larger clonotypes appeared in naive repertoires, especially CD8, possibly memory cells re-expressing CD45RA. The power law exponent of TCR abundance differed between naive and memory cells. Over 95% of naive TCR sequences appeared only once after error correction, unlike memory subsets.

Trimming cost V 6 bases and J 0 bases, with 12 bases left between them. The CDR3 length is 13 residues. The V gene's germline CDR1 is DFQATT and CDR2 SNEGSKA (reference sequence). The sequenced sample was naive CD4+ T cells from blood. The sequence was obtained from a human donor in good health. This chain uses TRBV20-1 with TRBJ2-7, with D maybe TRBD2 (6 bases). DNA for the CDR3: TGCAGTGCAACTAGCTGGAGCTCCTACGAGCAGTACTTC. It specifies CSATSWSSYEQYF.